These 10 T cell receptor beta chains originate from one sample sequenced in a study of blood T cell repertoires in COVID-19. Assay used: immunoSEQ multiplex PCR; TCRdb lists only in-frame clones, some missing. Among around 100,000 clones listed, roughly 87% were seen once. The sample was peripheral blood. The receptors originated from a human donor in a cohort sampled during active COVID-19.

This clone was detected once. The rearrangement links TRBV30 to TRBJ2-2; unclear D gene. The CDR3 is 12 residues long. V lost 3 bases to trimming and J lost 5 bases, with 7 bases between them. Germline values: CDR1 GTSNPN, CDR2 SVGIG (reference sequence). The CDR3 region is CAWSQATGELFF. The DNA of the CDR3 is TGTGCCTGGAGCCAGGCAACCGGGGAGCTGTTTTTT.

This chain joins TRBV10-1 and TRBJ2-7; perhaps TRBD1 as D (5 bases). The length of the CDR3 is 17 residues. Trimming took 11 bases from V and 0 from J, leaving 26 bases between them. CDR1 and CDR2 from the germline V gene are WNHNN and SYGVQD (reference sequence). The CDR3 loop is CARISPGLTHNSYEQYF. The CDR3 nucleotides are TGCGCCCGGATCTCCCCAGGGTTAACCCATAACTCCTACGAGCAGTACTTC.

V gene TRBV6-6 combines with J gene TRBJ2-1; 8 nucleotides agree with TRBD2. In germline, CDR1 is MNHNY, CDR2 SVGAGI (reference sequence). The CDR3 covers 15 residues. J gave up 7 bases and V 2 bases, and 7 bases lay outside the gene matches. The CDR3: CASSYPGGRGNEQFF. CDR3 coding DNA: TGTGCCAGCAGTTACCCGGGGGGGCGGGGGAATGAGCAGTTCTTC.

A word on this clone: Distinct nucleotide sequences in the sample also encode this CDR3. The rearrangement links TRBV7-8 to TRBJ2-7; D unresolved. From germline, CDR1 is SGHVS and CDR2 FQNEAQ. The CDR3 extends over 12 amino acids. Trimming shortened V by 2 bases and J by 4 bases, and 6 bases separated the two germline ends. The CDR3 DNA sequence: TGTGCCAGCAGCTTACACAGTTACGAGCAGTACTTC. This gives the protein CASSLHSYEQYF.

The sample holds a few counts of this clone. The chain recombines TRBV7-9 with TRBJ2-2; 8 nucleotides align to TRBD2. The CDR3 spans 16 residues. The V and J ends lost 5 bases and 3 bases, in that order; junction bases with no gene match: 8. The germline V gene encodes CDR1 SEHNR and CDR2 FQNEAQ (reference sequence). CDR3: CASSPGGGSDTGELFF. The CDR3 coding sequence is TGTGCCAGCAGCCCGGGAGGGGGATCGGACACCGGGGAGCTGTTTTTT.

This chain joins TRBV10-1 and TRBJ2-5; 11 nucleotides line up with TRBD1. Unmatched junction bases numbered 5, after V lost 6 bases and J lost 5 bases. The CDR3 extends over 14 amino acids. Looked up from germline, CDR1 is WNHNN and CDR2 is SYGVQD (reference sequence). The CDR3 DNA follows: TGCGCCAGCAGCTGGGACAGGGGGGATGAGACCCAGTACTTC. It yields the protein CASSWDRGDETQYF.

The gene calls are TRBV28 and TRBJ1-1; 9 bases are a match to TRBD1. This CDR3 spans 16 amino acids. Unmatched junction bases numbered 8, after V lost 6 bases and J lost 0 bases. Germline CDR1 MDHEN, CDR2 SYDVKM. As DNA, the CDR3 is TGTGCCAGCAGAAAACAGGGGGCGGGCATGAACACTGAAGCTTTCTTT. It translates to CASRKQGAGMNTEAFF.

The gene calls are TRBV28 and TRBJ2-1; TRBD2 is a possible D gene (6 bases). Germline V gene lookup returns CDR1 MDHEN and CDR2 SYDVKM. V shed 5 bases and J shed 12 bases, with 14 bases lying between them. The CDR3 spans 12 residues. CDR3 bases: TGTGCCAGCAGTCAAGCACTAGCCGGGCAGTTCTTC. The encoded protein is CASSQALAGQFF.

The chain joins TRBV29-1 to TRBJ2-1, with 9 nucleotides matching TRBD1. Germline V CDR1 and CDR2: SQVTM, ANQGSEA. The CDR3 covers 11 residues. Trimming at V came to 7 bases and at J to 7 bases, leaving 2 bases not matched to a gene. CDR3 in DNA: TGCAGCGCTGGACAGGGGAATGAGCAGTTCTTC. Its translation is CSAGQGNEQFF.

This clone was recorded once. The chain employs TRBV7-2 and TRBJ1-1, with 9 bases that match TRBD1. The germline V gene has CDR1 SGHTA and CDR2 FQGNSA. The ends lost 5 bases at V and 10 bases at J; junction bases unmatched: 8. This CDR3 is built from 13 residues. DNA of the CDR3: TGTGCCAGCAGCAAGGGACAGGGTGTTGGAGCTTTCTTT. Encoded protein: CASSKGQGVGAFF. The entire variable domain, with the rest obtained from reference TRBV7-2 and TRBJ1-1, is as follows: GAGVSQSPSNKVTEKGKDVELRCDPISGHTALYWYRQSLGQGLEFLIYFQGNSAPDKSGLPSDRFSAERTGGSVSTLTIQRTQQEDSAVYLCASSKGQGVGAFFGQGTRLTVV.